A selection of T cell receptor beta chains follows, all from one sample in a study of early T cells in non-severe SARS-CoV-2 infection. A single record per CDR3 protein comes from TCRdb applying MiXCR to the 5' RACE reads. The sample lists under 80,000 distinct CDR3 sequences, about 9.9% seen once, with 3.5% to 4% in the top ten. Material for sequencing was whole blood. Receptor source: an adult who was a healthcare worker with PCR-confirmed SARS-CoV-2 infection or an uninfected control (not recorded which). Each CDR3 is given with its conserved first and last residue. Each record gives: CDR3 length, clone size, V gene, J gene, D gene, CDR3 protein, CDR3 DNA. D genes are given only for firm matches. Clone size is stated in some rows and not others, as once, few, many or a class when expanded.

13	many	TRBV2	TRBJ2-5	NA	CASSGSGWETQYF	TGTGCCAGCAGTGGGAGCGGCTGGGAGACCCAGTACTTC
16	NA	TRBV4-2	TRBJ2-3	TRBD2	CASSQEDWEGSDTQYF	TGTGCCAGCAGCCAAGAGGACTGGGAGGGTTCAGATACGCAGTATTTT
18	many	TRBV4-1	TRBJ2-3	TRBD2	CASSQDWVRGGMTDTQYF	TGCGCCAGCAGCCAAGATTGGGTCCGGGGGGGAATGACAGATACGCAGTATTTT
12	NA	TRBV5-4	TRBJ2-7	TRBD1	CASSPGTGEQYF	TGTGCCAGCAGCCCTGGGACAGGGGAGCAGTACTTC
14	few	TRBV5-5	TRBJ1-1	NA	CASSLLHMNTEAFF	TGTGCCAGCAGCTTGCTACACATGAACACTGAAGCTTTCTTT
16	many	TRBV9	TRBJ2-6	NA	CASSGLQGAGANVLTF	TGTGCCAGCAGTGGATTACAGGGAGCTGGGGCCAACGTCCTGACTTTC
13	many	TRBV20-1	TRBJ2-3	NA	CSANPPGADTQYF	TGCAGTGCTAACCCCCCAGGCGCAGATACGCAGTATTTT
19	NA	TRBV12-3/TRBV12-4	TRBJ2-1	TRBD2	CASSLGQRLAGGKYNEQFF	TGTGCCAGCAGCCTCGGGCAAAGGCTAGCGGGAGGGAAGTACAATGAGCAGTTCTTC
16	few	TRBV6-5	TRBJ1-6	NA	CASRKGSGTYNSPLHF	TGTGCCAGCCGAAAAGGATCAGGGACCTATAATTCACCCCTCCACTTT
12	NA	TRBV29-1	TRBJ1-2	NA	CSVEDDTGIYTF	TGCAGCGTTGAAGATGACACAGGAATCTACACCTTC
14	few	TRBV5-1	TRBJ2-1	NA	CASGPQGTYNEQFF	TGCGCCAGCGGACCACAGGGTACCTACAATGAGCAGTTCTTC
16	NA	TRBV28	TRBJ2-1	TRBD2	CASRGTGTSSYNEQFF	TGTGCCAGCAGGGGAACCGGGACTAGCTCCTACAATGAGCAGTTCTTC
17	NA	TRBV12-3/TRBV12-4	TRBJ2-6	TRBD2	CASSGTRALSGANVLTF	TGTGCCAGCAGTGGGACTAGAGCCCTCTCTGGGGCCAACGTCCTGACTTTC
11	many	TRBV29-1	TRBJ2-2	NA	CSVEGVGELFF	TGCAGCGTTGAAGGTGTTGGGGAGCTGTTTTTT
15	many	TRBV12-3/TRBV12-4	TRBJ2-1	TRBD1	CASRTGTGPYNEQFF	TGTGCCAGCAGGACCGGGACAGGACCCTACAATGAGCAGTTCTTC
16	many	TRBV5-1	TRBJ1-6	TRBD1	CASSRTGDTIGSPLHF	TGCGCCAGCAGCAGGACAGGGGATACTATAGGTTCACCCCTCCACTTT
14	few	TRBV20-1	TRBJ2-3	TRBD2	CSAVPAGFADTQYF	TGCAGTGCTGTGCCAGCGGGGTTCGCAGATACGCAGTATTTT
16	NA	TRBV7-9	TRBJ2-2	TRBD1	CASRANRGPNTGELFF	TGTGCCAGCAGGGCGAACAGGGGTCCCAACACCGGGGAGCTGTTTTTT
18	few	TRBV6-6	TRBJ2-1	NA	CASSLPYSVKTSYNEQFF	TGTGCCAGCAGCCTACCTTACTCAGTGAAGACCTCCTACAATGAGCAGTTCTTC
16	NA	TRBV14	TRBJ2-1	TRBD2	CASSQLSGSVKDEQFF	TGTGCCAGCAGCCAACTTAGCGGGAGTGTTAAGGATGAGCAGTTCTTC
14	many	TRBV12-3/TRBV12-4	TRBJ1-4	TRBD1	CASSLGQGVEKLFF	TGTGCCAGCAGTTTGGGGCAGGGGGTGGAAAAACTGTTTTTT
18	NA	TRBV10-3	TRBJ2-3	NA	CAISDGTLGTYGTDTQYF	TGTGCCATCAGTGATGGAACCCTCGGGACATATGGCACAGATACGCAGTATTTT
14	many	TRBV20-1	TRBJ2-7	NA	CSARRDSTTYEQYF	TGCAGTGCTAGGCGCGACAGTACCACCTACGAGCAGTACTTC
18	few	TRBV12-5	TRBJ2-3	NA	CASGLAPGTRGAPDTQYF	TGTGCTAGTGGTTTGGCGCCGGGGACTCGCGGGGCGCCAGATACGCAGTATTTT
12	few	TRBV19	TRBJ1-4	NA	CASESTNEKLFF	TGTGCCAGTGAATCAACTAATGAAAAACTGTTTTTT
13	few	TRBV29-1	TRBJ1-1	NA	CSVERRLNTEAFF	TGCAGCGTTGAGCGTCGATTGAACACTGAAGCTTTCTTT
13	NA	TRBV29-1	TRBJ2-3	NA	CSVEYKSTDTQYF	TGCAGCGTTGAGTACAAGAGCACAGATACGCAGTATTTT
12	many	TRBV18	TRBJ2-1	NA	CASSPDGREQFF	TGTGCCAGCTCACCGGATGGGCGTGAGCAGTTCTTC
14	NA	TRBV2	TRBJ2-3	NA	CASGAGRGTDTQYF	TGTGCCAGCGGGGCGGGGAGAGGGACAGATACGCAGTATTTT
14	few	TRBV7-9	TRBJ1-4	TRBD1	CASSLGQQNEKLFF	TGTGCCAGCAGCTTGGGACAGCAGAATGAAAAACTGTTTTTT
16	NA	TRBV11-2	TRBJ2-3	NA	CASSLVRGPFTDTQYF	TGTGCCAGCAGCTTAGTCCGGGGGCCATTCACAGATACGCAGTATTTT
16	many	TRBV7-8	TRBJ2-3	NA	CASSYPVPGSTDTQYF	TGTGCCAGCAGCTATCCCGTCCCCGGGAGCACAGATACGCAGTATTTT
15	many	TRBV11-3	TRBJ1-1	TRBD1	CASSPEFRGETEAFF	TGTGCCAGCAGCCCGGAGTTCAGGGGGGAGACTGAAGCTTTCTTT
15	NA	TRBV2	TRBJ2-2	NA	CASSLMGSDTGELFF	TGTGCCAGCAGTCTAATGGGGAGTGACACCGGGGAGCTGTTTTTT
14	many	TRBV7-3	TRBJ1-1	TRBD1	CASRMTGSNTEAFF	TGTGCCAGCAGGATGACAGGGTCGAACACTGAAGCTTTCTTT
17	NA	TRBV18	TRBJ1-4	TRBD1	CASSRYRGDQLAEKLFF	TGTGCCAGCTCACGGTACAGGGGAGACCAACTGGCTGAAAAACTGTTTTTT
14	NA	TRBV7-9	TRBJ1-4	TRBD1	CASSLDRGNEKLFF	TGTGCCAGCAGCTTAGACAGGGGGAATGAAAAACTGTTTTTT
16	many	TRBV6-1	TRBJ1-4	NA	CASSVGGARSNEKLFF	TGTGCCAGCAGTGTCGGAGGGGCACGGTCTAATGAAAAACTGTTTTTT
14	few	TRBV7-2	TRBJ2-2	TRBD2	CASSLWGGAGELFF	TGTGCCAGCAGCTTATGGGGGGGTGCCGGGGAGCTGTTTTTT
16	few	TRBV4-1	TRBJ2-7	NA	CASSQGPGISGYEQYF	TGCGCCAGCAGCCAAGGCCCGGGAATAAGTGGCTACGAGCAGTACTTC